The T cell receptor (beta chain) under discussion was sequenced for a study of shared clonotypes between healthy human individuals. Germline-derived CDR1 and CDR2 are SGHTA and FQGNSA. This CDR3 is 13 amino acids long. V lost 2 bases, J lost 5 bases, and 6 bases lay in between. Assay used: immunoSEQ multiplex PCR; TCRdb lists only in-frame clones, some missing. The sample lists some 2,000,000 clones; 95% were seen once. The sequence derives from a man between 18 and 29 years old in good health. This chain uses TRBV7-2 with TRBJ1-4; D remains ambiguous. Sequencing was carried out using naive CD4+ T cells sorted from blood. Subset defined: CD45RA+ positively selected. CDR3: CASSLSGNEKLFF. The CDR3 DNA sequence: TGTGCCAGCAGCTTATCCGGGAATGAAAAACTGTTTTTT.